Listed below are T cell receptor beta chains from one sample, sequenced in a study of T cells in Graves' hyperthyroidism and ophthalmopathy. MiXCR, run by TCRdb on the multiplex PCR reads, gives a single entry per CDR3 protein. Of fewer than 650,000 distinct CDR3 sequences detected, approximately 15% appear once; the ten largest clones hold roughly 7%. Sequences were obtained from blood. The receptors originated from a woman younger than 35 with Graves' ophthalmopathy. Both conserved end residues are part of each CDR3. The order of the fields is V gene, J gene, CDR3 length, CDR3 protein.

TRBV12-3/TRBV12-4,TRBJ1-5,15,CASSLGGLGNQPQHF
TRBV11-3,TRBJ2-5,16,CASSSLAGGPRETQYF
TRBV29-1,TRBJ2-7,12,CSALGREYEQYF
TRBV2,TRBJ2-2,14,CASTAEWRTGELFF
TRBV12-3/TRBV12-4,TRBJ1-4,14,CASSKGTWGEKLFF
TRBV30,TRBJ2-3,15,CACGTGTEGTDTQYF
TRBV29-1,TRBJ1-2,15,CSSREPMRGNYGYTF
TRBV20-1,TRBJ2-1,19,CSARDGDRGRGRMNNEQFF
TRBV6-1,TRBJ2-1,15,CASSPRDRALNEQFF
TRBV7-2,TRBJ1-2,12,CASSWDGYGYTF
TRBV29-1,TRBJ1-1,15,CSSQDRGGPNTEAFF
TRBV18,TRBJ1-1,16,CASSPRDSSMNTEAFF
TRBV2,TRBJ1-6,17,CASSGRQVSSYNSPLHF
TRBV19,TRBJ1-2,14,CASSLRDSFYGYTF
TRBV28,TRBJ2-3,15,CASSFVGPNTDTQYF
TRBV4-1,TRBJ1-1,17,CASSPSWTGGGNTEAFF
TRBV10-3,TRBJ1-2,12,CAIRGDNYGYTF
TRBV5-6,TRBJ1-2,15,CASSLDPGKDYGYTF
TRBV20-1,TRBJ2-3,16,CSARVLSSGRADTQYF
TRBV12-3/TRBV12-4,TRBJ1-1,15,CASSAGPFVGTEAFF
TRBV19,TRBJ2-1,16,CASSDMVGPEEPEQFF